The 27 T cell receptor beta chains below all came from one sample that was sequenced in a study of OX40 agonist ivuxolimab in advanced cancers. The protocol was immunoSEQ multiplex PCR, while the TCRdb copy is restricted to in-frame clones and leaves out a portion. The data show 30,000 to 45,000 clones, around four fifths seen once. The starting material was CD4+ or CD8+ T cells sorted from blood, obtained in a trial of the OX40 agonist ivuxolimab. These receptor sequences come from an adult with an advanced solid tumor such as melanoma, head and neck, liver or kidney cancer.

This rearrangement joins TRBV7-7 to TRBJ2-7, with TRBD2 matching over 7 bases. The CDR3 runs 13 residues. J gave up 9 bases and V 6 bases, and 11 bases lay outside the gene matches. Germline V CDR1 and CDR2: SSHAT, FNYEAQ (reference sequence). Written as DNA, the CDR3 is TGTGCCAGCAGTTCTACCCAGGGAGGGAGGCAGTACTTC. This sequence encodes CASSSTQGGRQYF.

The CDR3 spells CASSFGGSIHNEQFF. CDR3 nucleotide sequence: TGTGCCAGCAGTTTCGGCGGGTCAATACACAATGAGCAGTTCTTC. V usage is TRBV28 and J usage is TRBJ2-1; a weak D match, TRBD2 (5 bases). V was trimmed by 3 bases and J by 5 bases, leaving 14 bases between them. This CDR3 comprises 15 residues. Germline lookup yields CDR1 MDHEN and CDR2 SYDVKM.

The V call is TRBV7-2, the J call TRBJ1-1; tentatively, D is TRBD1 (6 bases). Germline lookup yields CDR1 SGHTA and CDR2 FQGNSA. V was cut by 1 base and J by 3 bases, with 15 bases left in between. The CDR3 runs to 16 residues. The CDR3, as DNA: TGTGCCAGCAGCTTAGGAACGGGGGCTGGGTACACTGAAGCTTTCTTT. As protein: CASSLGTGAGYTEAFF.

The chain employs TRBV19 and TRBJ2-5; 8 bases are shared with TRBD1. From germline, CDR1 is LNHDA and CDR2 SQIVND (reference sequence). The CDR3 covers 14 residues. V shed 6 bases and J 5 bases; nucleotides not matched to a gene: 8. The CDR3 reads CASSPSGGRETQYF. CDR3 in DNA: TGTGCCAGTAGCCCCTCAGGGGGCAGGGAGACCCAGTACTTC.

The CDR3 spells CASSLALATGVLETQYF. DNA for the CDR3: TGTGCCAGCAGCTTGGCATTGGCGACAGGGGTTTTAGAGACCCAGTACTTC. The chain employs TRBV5-6 and TRBJ2-5, with 8 nucleotides matching TRBD1. CDR1 is SGHDT and CDR2 is YYEEEE in the germline V gene. The CDR3 is made up of 17 amino acids. Trimming at V came to 0 bases and at J to 4 bases, leaving 11 bases not matched to a gene.

This chain links TRBV12-5 with TRBJ2-6, with D possibly being TRBD1 or TRBD2 (5 bases each). CDR3 length equals 19 residues. The germline V gene encodes CDR1 LGHNT and CDR2 FRNRAP. Trimming took 2 bases from V and 0 from J, leaving 17 bases between them. The CDR3 spells CASGLPPAGASSGANVLTF. CDR3 nucleotides: TGTGCTAGTGGTTTGCCCCCAGCCGGGGCCAGCTCTGGGGCCAACGTCCTGACTTTC.

V usage is TRBV28 and J usage is TRBJ2-6; D assignment may be TRBD1 or TRBD2 (6 bases each). Trimming left V 10 bases short and J 0 bases short, with 13 bases between. Germline V gene data show CDR1 as MDHEN and CDR2 as SYDVKM. The CDR3 covers 15 residues. The CDR3 protein is CATEGGYSGANVLTF. Here the CDR3 DNA reads TGTGCCACTGAGGGGGGTTACTCTGGGGCCAACGTCCTGACTTTC. The whole variable domain, filled in from reference TRBV28 and TRBJ2-6, reads DVKVTQSSRYLVKRTGEKVFLECVQDMDHENMFWYRQDPGLGLRLIYFSYDVKMKEKGDIPEGYSVSREKKERFSLILESASTNQTSMYLCATEGGYSGANVLTFGAGSRLTVL.

Remarks on this clone: At the DNA level, this CDR3 is encoded by other sequences in the same sample as well. The chain links TRBV15 to TRBJ2-3, with 8 bases fitting TRBD2. Germline lookup yields CDR1 LNHNV and CDR2 YYDKDF (reference sequence). The CDR3 spans 16 residues. V lost 1 base, J lost 1 base, and 4 bases stayed unmatched. CDR3 protein: CATSRGSSGGTDTQYF. CDR3 coding DNA: TGTGCCACCAGCAGAGGGAGTAGCGGGGGCACAGATACGCAGTATTTT. The full variable domain, its missing parts supplied by reference TRBV15 and TRBJ2-3, is DAMVIQNPRYQVTQFGKPVTLSCSQTLNHNVMYWYQQKSSQAPKLLFHYYDKDFNNEADTPDNFQSRRPNTSFCFLDIRSPGLGDTAMYLCATSRGSSGGTDTQYFGPGTRLTVL.

This clone showed up just a few times. The chain uses TRBV7-9 and TRBJ1-2; 7 bases are a match to TRBD1. The V and J ends lost 7 bases and 2 bases, in that order; junction bases with no gene match: 1. The CDR3 is 12 residues long. Germline assignment: CDR1 SEHNR and CDR2 FQNEAQ (reference sequence). In nucleotides, the CDR3 is TGTGCCAGCACGACAGGGAACTATGGCTACACCTTC. It yields the protein CASTTGNYGYTF. The full variable domain, with the rest looked up from reference TRBV7-9 and TRBJ1-2, is DTGVSQNPRHKITKRGQNVTFRCDPISEHNRLYWYRQTLGQGPEFLTYFQNEAQLEKSRLLSDRFSAERPKGSFSTLEIQRTEQGDSAMYLCASTTGNYGYTFGSGTRLTVV.

V usage is TRBV5-1 and J usage is TRBJ1-1, with a weak D call TRBD1 (5 bases). Per germline, CDR1 SGHRS and CDR2 YFSETQ. V lost 0 bases, J lost 4 bases, and 13 bases lay in between. This CDR3 has 15 residues. CDR3 nucleotide sequence: TGCGCCAGCAGCTTGGGTTTCAGGGAGGGCACTGAAGCTTTCTTT. Translation gives CASSLGFREGTEAFF.

J is TRBJ1-5 and V is TRBV18; D remains unclear. CDR1 is KGHSH and CDR2 is LQKENI in the germline V gene. This CDR3 comprises 13 residues. V was clipped by 3 bases and J by 7 bases, with 10 bases between them. CDR3 amino acids: CASSPPGRQPQHF. The CDR3, as DNA: TGTGCCAGCTCACCCCCCGGACGCCAGCCCCAGCATTTT. The full variable domain, its missing parts supplied by reference TRBV18 and TRBJ1-5, is NAGVMQNPRHLVRRRGQEARLRCSPMKGHSHVYWYRQLPEEGLKFMVYLQKENIIDESGMPKERFSAEFPKEGPSILRIQQVVRGDSAAYFCASSPPGRQPQHFGDGTRLSIL.

This chain joins TRBV29-1 and TRBJ1-1; D might be TRBD1 (6 bases). The CDR3 length is 11 residues. V shed 7 bases and J shed 5 bases, with 11 bases lying between them. Per germline, CDR1 SQVTM and CDR2 ANQGSEA. This chain's CDR3 is CSGWRGTEAFF. CDR3 nucleotide sequence: TGCAGCGGATGGAGGGGGACTGAAGCTTTCTTT.

This rearrangement joins TRBV4-1 to TRBJ2-1; TRBD1 aligns across 9 bases. The CDR3 length is 16 residues. Germline CDR1 MGHRA, CDR2 YSYEKL. V shed 1 base and J 4 bases; nucleotides not matched to a gene: 5. CDR3 sequence reads: CASSQGTGAGYNEQFF. The DNA of the CDR3 is TGCGCCAGCAGCCAAGGGACAGGGGCGGGGTACAATGAGCAGTTCTTC.

The chain joins TRBV4-1 to TRBJ2-1; 13 bases are shared with TRBD2. The CDR3 runs 16 residues. V lost 1 base, J lost 8 bases, and 5 bases stayed unmatched. CDR1 and CDR2 from the germline V gene are MGHRA and YSYEKL. The CDR3 region has the DNA TGCGCCAGCAGCCAAGCCACTAGCGGGGGGGCGGATGAGCAGTTCTTC. It specifies CASSQATSGGADEQFF.

The rearrangement links TRBV5-4 to TRBJ2-7; D is unclear. This CDR3 region has 13 residues. V was trimmed by 5 bases and J by 2 bases, leaving 11 bases between them. Germline CDR1 is SGHNT and CDR2 is YYREEE (reference sequence). CDR3 sequence reads: CASRLWQAYEQYF. The CDR3 nucleotides are TGTGCCAGCAGGCTGTGGCAGGCCTACGAGCAGTACTTC.

V and J are TRBV27 and TRBJ1-6; possibly TRBD1 for D (6 bases). The CDR3 is made up of 15 amino acids. CDR1 MNHEY and CDR2 SMNVEV come from the germline V gene (reference sequence). Deletions cut 2 bases from V and 6 bases from J, with 11 bases between. The CDR3: CASSLGRGRNSPLHF. Written as DNA, the CDR3 is TGTGCCAGCAGTTTAGGACGGGGGCGTAATTCACCCCTCCACTTT.

This rearrangement joins TRBV28 to TRBJ2-5; 11 bases align to TRBD2. From germline, CDR1 is MDHEN and CDR2 SYDVKM. The CDR3 has 16 residues. The V gene end was trimmed by 7 bases and the J gene end by 1 base; junction bases not matched to a gene: 8. The CDR3 DNA follows: TGTGCCAGCATTCTTTCCGGGACTAGCGGCCAAGAGACCCAGTACTTC. Its translation is CASILSGTSGQETQYF.

The V call is TRBV6-5, the J call TRBJ2-2; 12 nucleotides agree with TRBD2. V shed 2 bases, J shed 6 bases, and the junction held 4 bases outside the gene matches. This CDR3 is built from 16 residues. The germline V gene has CDR1 MNHEY and CDR2 SVGAGI. CDR3 protein: CASSYLAGGPSGELFF. For the CDR3, the DNA is TGTGCCAGCAGTTACCTAGCGGGGGGGCCTTCCGGGGAGCTGTTTTTT.

The chain links TRBV7-2 to TRBJ2-7, with 8 bases identical to TRBD1. The CDR3 is 13 amino acids. The V and J ends lost 3 bases and 9 bases, in that order; junction bases with no gene match: 7. Germline V gene data show CDR1 as SGHTA and CDR2 as FQGNSA. The CDR3 sequence: CASSFVRGRGQYF. The CDR3 DNA is TGTGCCAGCAGCTTTGTCAGGGGGCGCGGGCAGTACTTC.

The chain is built from TRBV29-1 and TRBJ2-2; no firm D call. Per the germline V gene, CDR1 is SQVTM and CDR2 is ANQGSEA. The CDR3 spans 12 residues. Trimming removed 4 bases at V and 2 bases at J, with 5 bases between. CDR3 amino acids: CSVAGNTGELFF. The DNA for the CDR3 is TGCAGCGTTGCCGGTAACACCGGGGAGCTGTTTTTT.

The chain employs TRBV28 and TRBJ2-7; D might be TRBD2 (6 bases). CDR1 is MDHEN, CDR2 SYDVKM, per germline. Trimming took 5 bases from V and 12 from J, leaving 17 bases between them. The CDR3 covers 12 residues. In nucleotides, the CDR3 is TGTGCCAGCAGTGCGGGACCATCAGATCCGTACTTC. This encodes CASSAGPSDPYF.

The chain carries TRBV6-1 and TRBJ1-5; 8 nucleotides align to TRBD1. The CDR3 has 13 amino acids. J was trimmed by 1 base and V by 11 bases; bases with no gene match: 4. Per germline, CDR1 MNHNS and CDR2 SASEGT. CDR3 nucleotide sequence: TGTGCCGGCGGGGACAGGAGCAATCAGCCCCAGCATTTT. Translated, it gives CAGGDRSNQPQHF.

The chain uses TRBV2 and TRBJ1-5; TRBD1 agrees at 9 bases. This CDR3 is built from 14 residues. Germline trimming cut 8 bases from V and 3 bases from J; bases unmatched to any gene: 5. CDR1 is SNHLY, CDR2 FYNNEI, per germline. For the CDR3, the DNA is TGTGCCAGCCGGGACAGGGTATACAATCAGCCCCAGCATTTT. It translates to CASRDRVYNQPQHF.

Regarding this clone: This sample also contains other DNA sequences that code for the same CDR3. The rearrangement uses TRBV2 and TRBJ1-1; D possibly corresponds to TRBD1 (6 bases). V gave up 6 bases and J gave up 0 bases, with 11 bases separating them. CDR1 and CDR2 (germline): SNHLY, FYNNEI. The CDR3 is made up of 14 amino acids. The CDR3 spells CASSPGQLNTEAFF. The CDR3 DNA reads as TGTGCCAGCAGCCCCGGACAGTTGAACACTGAAGCTTTCTTT. The whole variable domain, remainder taken from reference TRBV2 and TRBJ1-1, is EPEVTQTPSHQVTQMGQEVILRCVPISNHLYFYWYRQILGQKVEFLVSFYNNEISEKSEIFDDQFSVERPDGSNFTLKIRSTKLEDSAMYFCASSPGQLNTEAFFGQGTRLTVV.

This clone was seen only once. The CDR3 spells CASSLSSNTEAFF. The CDR3 DNA follows: TGTGCCAGTAGTCTCTCTTCGAACACTGAAGCTTTCTTT. The genes are TRBV19 and TRBJ1-1; D remains unclear. From germline, CDR1 is LNHDA and CDR2 SQIVND (reference sequence). V lost 5 bases and J lost 1, with 8 bases in between. This CDR3 spans 13 amino acids.

V and J are TRBV7-3 and TRBJ1-4, with 8 nucleotides matching TRBD1. Looked up from germline, CDR1 is SGHTA and CDR2 is FQGTGA. The V segment lost 3 bases and the J segment 4 bases; nucleotides outside the gene matches: 7. The CDR3 has 16 amino acids. CDR3 in DNA: TGTGCCAGCAGCTTGAGGGACAGGCCGGGTAATGAAAAACTGTTTTTT. It is translated as CASSLRDRPGNEKLFF.

The chain carries TRBV27 and TRBJ1-5; TRBD1 is a possible D gene (5 bases). V was pared by 5 bases and J by 7 bases, with 12 bases between. This CDR3 is built from 13 residues. The V gene's germline CDR1 is MNHEY and CDR2 SMNVEV (reference sequence). The CDR3 region has the DNA TGTGCCAGCAGTCCCACGACAGCACAGCCCCAGCATTTT. Translation gives CASSPTTAQPQHF.